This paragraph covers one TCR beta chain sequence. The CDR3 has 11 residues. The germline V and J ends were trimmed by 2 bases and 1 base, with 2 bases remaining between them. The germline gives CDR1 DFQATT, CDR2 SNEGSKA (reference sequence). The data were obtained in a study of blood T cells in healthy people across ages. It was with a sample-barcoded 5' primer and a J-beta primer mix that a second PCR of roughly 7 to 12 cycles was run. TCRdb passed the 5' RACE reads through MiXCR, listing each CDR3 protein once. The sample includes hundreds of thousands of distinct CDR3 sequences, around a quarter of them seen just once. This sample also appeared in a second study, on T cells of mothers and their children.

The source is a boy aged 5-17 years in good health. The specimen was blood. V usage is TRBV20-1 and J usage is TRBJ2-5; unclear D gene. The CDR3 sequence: CSARLQETQYF. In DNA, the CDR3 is TGCAGTGCTAGACTCCAAGAGACCCAGTACTTC.